Below are 10 T cell receptor beta chains sequenced from a single sample in a study of cytotoxic CD8 clonotypes in ibrutinib-treated CLL. Generated by immunoSEQ multiplex PCR, the TCRdb table keeps only in-frame clones and is missing some. The repertoire holds fewer than 50,000 clones, with approximately 65% as singletons. The source was PBMCs, collected after 24 months of ibrutinib treatment. The receptors stem from a human donor with chronic lymphocytic leukemia.

The chain joins TRBV29-1 to TRBJ2-5; TRBD2 might be the D (5 bases). This CDR3 is built from 12 residues. Trimming removed 4 bases at V and 3 bases at J, with 9 bases between. The V gene's germline CDR1 is SQVTM and CDR2 ANQGSEA. CDR3 protein: CSVVRGEETQYF. Here the CDR3 DNA reads TGCAGCGTTGTACGGGGTGAAGAGACCCAGTACTTC.

J is TRBJ1-2 and V is TRBV4-2, with D possibly TRBD1 on 5 matching bases. This CDR3 contains 14 residues. Between the trimmed V and J ends, which lost 1 base and 4 bases, there was a span of 10 bases. From germline, CDR1 is LGHNA and CDR2 YNFKEQ. CDR3 loop: CASSQVGETYGYTF. Here the CDR3 DNA reads TGTGCCAGCAGCCAAGTGGGGGAAACCTATGGCTACACCTTC.

The chain recombines TRBV5-6 with TRBJ1-2; D uncertain. The CDR3 is made up of 12 amino acids. Trimming pared 4 bases from V and 4 bases from J, leaving 8 bases between. Germline V gene lookup returns CDR1 SGHDT and CDR2 YYEEEE. The DNA of the CDR3 is TGTGCCAGCAGCGAGGACCTCTATGGCTACACCTTC. Its protein is CASSEDLYGYTF. The full variable domain, completed using reference TRBV5-6 and TRBJ1-2, is DAGVTQSPTHLIKTRGQQVTLRCSPKSGHDTVSWYQQALGQGPQFIFQYYEEEERQRGNFPDRFSGHQFPNYSSELNVNALLLGDSALYLCASSEDLYGYTFGSGTRLTVV.

This clone was seen only a few times. The chain combines TRBV6-5 with TRBJ1-2; D is undetermined. The CDR3 is made up of 14 amino acids. Trimming removed 0 bases from V and 8 bases from J, with 13 bases in between. Per germline, CDR1 MNHEY and CDR2 SVGAGI. The CDR3 sequence is CASSYSGGLGGYTF. Here the CDR3 DNA reads TGTGCCAGCAGTTACTCAGGCGGCCTCGGAGGCTACACCTTC.

The chain links TRBV18 to TRBJ1-3; D not resolved. The germline CDR1 and CDR2 sequences are KGHSH and LQKENI. There are 13 residues in the CDR3. V was trimmed by 2 bases and J by 8 bases, leaving 10 bases between them. CDR3: CASSPGVADTIYF. The CDR3 nucleotides read TGTGCCAGCTCACCAGGAGTTGCGGACACCATATATTTT.

Concerning this clone itself: Given a far larger clone just one base away, this is likely a sequencing read error. The CDR3 nucleotides read TGTGCTAGCAGCTTGGCAGGAATCTACGAGCAGTACTTC. It encodes CASSLAGIYEQYF. The chain recombines TRBV7-7 with TRBJ2-7; D gene uncertain. The CDR3 runs 13 residues. CDR1 is SSHAT, CDR2 FNYEAQ, per germline (reference sequence).

This clone was counted a few times. The V and J genes are TRBV7-2 and TRBJ1-3; no firm D call. This CDR3 contains 15 residues. The germline V gene has CDR1 SGHTA and CDR2 FQGNSA. V gave up 1 base and J gave up 0 bases, with 7 bases separating them. DNA of the CDR3: TGTGCCAGCAGCTTAGTCTTGGGCTCTGGAAACACCATATATTTT. Residues: CASSLVLGSGNTIYF.

This clone was seen a few times. This chain connects TRBV15 to TRBJ1-4, with D maybe TRBD1 (5 bases). The CDR3 has 15 residues. Deletions cut 1 base from V and 6 bases from J, with 12 bases between. Looked up from germline, CDR1 is LNHNV and CDR2 is YYDKDF (reference sequence). The CDR3 coding sequence is TGTGCCACCAGCAGAGCCGCAGGGTCGGATGAAAAACTGTTTTTT. It codes for CATSRAAGSDEKLFF.

V and J are TRBV30 and TRBJ2-7; 7 bases line up with TRBD1. CDR3 length equals 13 residues. The ends lost 4 bases at V and 3 bases at J; junction bases unmatched: 6. Germline V gene sequence: CDR1 GTSNPN, CDR2 SVGIG (reference sequence). The CDR3 protein is CAWTGDSYYEQYF. The CDR3 bases are TGTGCCTGGACCGGGGACAGCTACTACGAGCAGTACTTC.

This rearrangement joins TRBV7-2 to TRBJ2-1; 9 nucleotides agree with TRBD2. The CDR3 runs 16 residues. V shed 4 bases, J shed 1 base, and the junction held 5 bases outside the gene matches. CDR1 is SGHTA, CDR2 FQGNSA, per germline. The CDR3 nucleotides are TGTGCCAGCAGCTCCTTAGCGGGGGAATCCTACAATGAGCAGTTCTTC. Translated, it gives CASSSLAGESYNEQFF.